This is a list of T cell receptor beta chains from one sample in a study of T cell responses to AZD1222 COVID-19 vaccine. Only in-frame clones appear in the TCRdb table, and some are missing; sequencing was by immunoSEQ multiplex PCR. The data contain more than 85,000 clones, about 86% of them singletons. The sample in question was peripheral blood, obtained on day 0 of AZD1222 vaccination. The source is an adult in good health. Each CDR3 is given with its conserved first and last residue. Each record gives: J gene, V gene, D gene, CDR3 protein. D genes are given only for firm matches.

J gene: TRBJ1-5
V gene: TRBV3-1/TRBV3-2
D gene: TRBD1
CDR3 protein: CASSQAPGQGDQPQHF

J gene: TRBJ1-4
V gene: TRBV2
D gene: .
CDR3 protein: CASRGLDEKLFF

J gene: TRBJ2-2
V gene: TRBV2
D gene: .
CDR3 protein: CASTFRGNTGELFF

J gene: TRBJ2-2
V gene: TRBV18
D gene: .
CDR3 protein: CASSPKGDTGELFF

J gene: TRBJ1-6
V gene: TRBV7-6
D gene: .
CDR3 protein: CASSLDLGRNSPLHF

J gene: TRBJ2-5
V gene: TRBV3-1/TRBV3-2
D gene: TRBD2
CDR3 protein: CASSQSGLGKETQYF

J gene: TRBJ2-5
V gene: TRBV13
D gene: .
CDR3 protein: CASSLNPRGVETQYF

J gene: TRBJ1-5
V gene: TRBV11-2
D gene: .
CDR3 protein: CASSLATPQPQHF

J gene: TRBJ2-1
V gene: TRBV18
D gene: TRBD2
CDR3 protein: CASSPEGLAYNEQFF

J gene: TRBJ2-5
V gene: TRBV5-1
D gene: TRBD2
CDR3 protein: CASSLVTSGPQETQYF

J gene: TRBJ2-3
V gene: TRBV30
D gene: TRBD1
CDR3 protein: CAWSWTGPWDTQYF

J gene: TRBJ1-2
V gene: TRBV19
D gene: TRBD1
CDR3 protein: CASSRTGGPEGYTF

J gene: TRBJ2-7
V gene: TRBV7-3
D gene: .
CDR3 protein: CASSSTGAYEQYF

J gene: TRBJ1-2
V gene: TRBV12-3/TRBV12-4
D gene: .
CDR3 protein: CASSSGMGYTF

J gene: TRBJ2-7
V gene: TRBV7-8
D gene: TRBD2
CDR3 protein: CASSLGGSGRTYEQYF

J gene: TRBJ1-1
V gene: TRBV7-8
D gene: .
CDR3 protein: CASSLVGVNTEAFF

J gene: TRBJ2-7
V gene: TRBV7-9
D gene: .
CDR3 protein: CASSLNREGEQYF

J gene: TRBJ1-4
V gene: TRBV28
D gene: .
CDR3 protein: CASRGSQVNEKLFF

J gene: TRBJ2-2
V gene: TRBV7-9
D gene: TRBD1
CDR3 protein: CARETGGTGELFF

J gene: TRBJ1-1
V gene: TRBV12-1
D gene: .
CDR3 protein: CASSFGGSAPNTEAFF

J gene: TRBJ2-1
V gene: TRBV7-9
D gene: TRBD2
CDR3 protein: CASSLQAGGYNEQFF

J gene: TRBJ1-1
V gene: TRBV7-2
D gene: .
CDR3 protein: CASMLGQNTEAFF

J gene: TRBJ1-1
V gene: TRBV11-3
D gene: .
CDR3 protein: CASSLEQVTEAFF

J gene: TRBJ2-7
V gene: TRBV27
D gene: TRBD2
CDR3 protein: CASSPLGMTSGSYYEQYF

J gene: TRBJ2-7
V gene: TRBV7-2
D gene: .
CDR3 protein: CASSQAVAYEQYF

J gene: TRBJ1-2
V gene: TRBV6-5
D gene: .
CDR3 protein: CASSPNPPRDYGYTF

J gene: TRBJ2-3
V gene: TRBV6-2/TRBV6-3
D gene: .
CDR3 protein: CASSYPDSTDTQYF

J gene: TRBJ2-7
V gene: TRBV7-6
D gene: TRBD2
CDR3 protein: CASSSGRGDAYEQYF

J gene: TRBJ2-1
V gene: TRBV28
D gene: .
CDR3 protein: CASITGLGEQFF

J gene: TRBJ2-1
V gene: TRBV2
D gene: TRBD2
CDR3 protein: CASSERLAGGRGQFF

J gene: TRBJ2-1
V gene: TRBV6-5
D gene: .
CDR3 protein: CASSYSGFTVNEQFF

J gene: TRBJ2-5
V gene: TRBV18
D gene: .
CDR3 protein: CASSPFREETQYF

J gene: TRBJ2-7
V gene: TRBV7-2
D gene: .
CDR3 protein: CASSLVYEQYF

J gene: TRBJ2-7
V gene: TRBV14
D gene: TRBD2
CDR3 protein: CASSQANSGATYEQYF

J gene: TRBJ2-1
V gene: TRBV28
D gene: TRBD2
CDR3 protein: CASSHGASGGDEQFF

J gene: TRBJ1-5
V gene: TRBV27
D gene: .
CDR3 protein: CASGRGATPQHF

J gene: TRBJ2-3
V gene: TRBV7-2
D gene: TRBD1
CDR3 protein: CASSPGQGPDTQYF

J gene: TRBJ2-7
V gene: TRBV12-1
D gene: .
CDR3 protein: CASSLDSLGRAGGLSYEQYF

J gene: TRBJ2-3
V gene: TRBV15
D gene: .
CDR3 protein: CATSRGLSGSRDTQYF

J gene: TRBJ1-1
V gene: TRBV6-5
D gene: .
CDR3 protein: CASSFPGPEAFF

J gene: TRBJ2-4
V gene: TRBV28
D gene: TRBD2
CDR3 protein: CASSVPPAGGGHIQYF

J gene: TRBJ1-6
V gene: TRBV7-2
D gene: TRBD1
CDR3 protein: CASGGRGRQSLHF

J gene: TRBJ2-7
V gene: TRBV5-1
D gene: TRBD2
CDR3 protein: CASSELAGGAPYEQYF

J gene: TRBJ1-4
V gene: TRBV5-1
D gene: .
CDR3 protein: CASSLGGGGDEKLFF

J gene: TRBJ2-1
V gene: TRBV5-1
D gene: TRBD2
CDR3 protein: CASSWDGTSGTEQFF

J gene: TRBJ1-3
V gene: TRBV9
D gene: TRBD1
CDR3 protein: CASSVAGQGGSGNTIYF

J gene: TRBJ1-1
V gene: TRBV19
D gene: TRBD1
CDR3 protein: CASSLDGTGVGTEAFF

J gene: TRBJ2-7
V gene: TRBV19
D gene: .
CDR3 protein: CASSIAGYEQYF

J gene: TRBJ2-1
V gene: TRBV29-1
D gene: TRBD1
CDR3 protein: CSARTGAIGDEQFF

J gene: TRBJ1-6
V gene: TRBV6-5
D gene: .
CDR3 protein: CAIQAPGGLGSPLHF

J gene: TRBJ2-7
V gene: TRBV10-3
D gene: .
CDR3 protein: CAISDAGYEQYF